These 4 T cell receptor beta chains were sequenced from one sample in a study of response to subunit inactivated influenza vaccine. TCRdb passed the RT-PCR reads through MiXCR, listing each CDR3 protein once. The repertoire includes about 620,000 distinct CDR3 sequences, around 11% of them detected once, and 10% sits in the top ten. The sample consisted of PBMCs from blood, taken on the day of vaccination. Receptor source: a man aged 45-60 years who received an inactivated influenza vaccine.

In DNA form, the CDR3 reads TGTGCCAGCAGCTCCCCCCCTCGGAAGACCCAGTACTTC. Translating it yields CASSSPPRKTQYF. This sequence joins TRBV7-2 and TRBJ2-5; D unresolved. Germline loops: CDR1 SGHTA, CDR2 FQGNSA. The CDR3 has 13 residues. With 4 bases removed from V and 6 bases from J, the gap between germline ends came to 12 bases.

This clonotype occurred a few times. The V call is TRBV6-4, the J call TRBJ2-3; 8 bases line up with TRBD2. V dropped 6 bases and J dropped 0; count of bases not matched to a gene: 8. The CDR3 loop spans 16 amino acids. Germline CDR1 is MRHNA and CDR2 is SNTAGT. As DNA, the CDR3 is TGTGCCAGCAGGAAAGACGGGGGGGCGAGCACAGATACGCAGTATTTT. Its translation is CASRKDGGASTDTQYF.

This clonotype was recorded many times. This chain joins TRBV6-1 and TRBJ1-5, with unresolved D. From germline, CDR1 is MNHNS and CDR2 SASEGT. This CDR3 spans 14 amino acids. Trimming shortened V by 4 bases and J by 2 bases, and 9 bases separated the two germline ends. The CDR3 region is CASSGPEGNQPQHF. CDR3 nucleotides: TGTGCCAGCAGTGGACCTGAGGGCAATCAGCCCCAGCATTTT.

CDR3 loop: CASSSQLYHRGDTQYF. The CDR3 DNA follows: TGTGCCAGCAGCTCCCAACTATATCACCGAGGGGATACGCAGTATTTT. The V call is TRBV7-9, the J call TRBJ2-3, with a weak D call TRBD2 (5 bases). V was trimmed by 4 bases and J by 6 bases, leaving 20 bases between them. Germline V CDR1 and CDR2: SEHNR, FQNEAQ (reference sequence). This CDR3 region has 16 residues.